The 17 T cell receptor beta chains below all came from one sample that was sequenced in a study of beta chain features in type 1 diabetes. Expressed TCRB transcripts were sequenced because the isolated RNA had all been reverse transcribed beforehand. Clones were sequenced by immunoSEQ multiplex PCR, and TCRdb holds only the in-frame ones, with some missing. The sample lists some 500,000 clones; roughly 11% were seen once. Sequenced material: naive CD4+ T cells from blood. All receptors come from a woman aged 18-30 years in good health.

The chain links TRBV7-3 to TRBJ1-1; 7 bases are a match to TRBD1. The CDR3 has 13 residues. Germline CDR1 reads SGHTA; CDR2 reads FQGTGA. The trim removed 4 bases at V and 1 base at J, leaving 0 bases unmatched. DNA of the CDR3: TGTGCCAGCAGCTGGACAGGGAACACTGAAGCTTTCTTT. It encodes CASSWTGNTEAFF.

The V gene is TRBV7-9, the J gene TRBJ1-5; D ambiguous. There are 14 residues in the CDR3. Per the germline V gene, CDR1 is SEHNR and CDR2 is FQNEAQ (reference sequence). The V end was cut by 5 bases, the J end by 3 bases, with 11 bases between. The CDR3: CASSPVGNNQPQHF. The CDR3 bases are TGTGCCAGCAGCCCGGTAGGGAACAATCAGCCCCAGCATTTT. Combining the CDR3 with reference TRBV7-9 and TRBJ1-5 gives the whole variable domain DTGVSQNPRHKITKRGQNVTFRCDPISEHNRLYWYRQTLGQGPEFLTYFQNEAQLEKSRLLSDRFSAERPKGSFSTLEIQRTEQGDSAMYLCASSPVGNNQPQHFGDGTRLSIL.

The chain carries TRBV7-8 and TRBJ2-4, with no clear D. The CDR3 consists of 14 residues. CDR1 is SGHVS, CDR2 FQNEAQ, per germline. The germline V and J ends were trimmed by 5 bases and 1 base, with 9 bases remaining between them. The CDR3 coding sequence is TGTGCCAGCAGCCCACGGGCGGCCAAAAACATTCAGTACTTC. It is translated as CASSPRAAKNIQYF. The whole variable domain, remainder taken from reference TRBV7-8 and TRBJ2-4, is GAGVSQSPRYKVAKRGQDVALRCDPISGHVSLFWYQQALGQGPEFLTYFQNEAQLDKSGLPSDRFFAERPEGSVSTLKIQRTQQEDSAVYLCASSPRAAKNIQYFGAGTRLSVL.

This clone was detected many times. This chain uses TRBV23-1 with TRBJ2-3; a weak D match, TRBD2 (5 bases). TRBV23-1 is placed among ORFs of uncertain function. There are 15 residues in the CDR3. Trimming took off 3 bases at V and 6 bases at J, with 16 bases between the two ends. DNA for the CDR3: TGCGCCAGCAGTCATCTACGCAGTAGCGCTGATACGCAGTATTTT. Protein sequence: CASSHLRSSADTQYF.

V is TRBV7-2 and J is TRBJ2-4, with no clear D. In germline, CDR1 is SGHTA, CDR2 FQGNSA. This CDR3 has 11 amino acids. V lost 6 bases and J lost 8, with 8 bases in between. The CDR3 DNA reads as TGTGCCAGCAGGGAATATGACATTCAGTACTTC. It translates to CASREYDIQYF.

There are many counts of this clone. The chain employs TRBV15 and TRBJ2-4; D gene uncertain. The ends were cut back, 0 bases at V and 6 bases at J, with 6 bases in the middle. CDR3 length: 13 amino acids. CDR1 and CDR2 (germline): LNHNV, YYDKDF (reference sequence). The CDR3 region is CATSRDLGNIQYF. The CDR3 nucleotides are TGTGCCACCAGCAGAGATTTGGGAAACATTCAGTACTTC.

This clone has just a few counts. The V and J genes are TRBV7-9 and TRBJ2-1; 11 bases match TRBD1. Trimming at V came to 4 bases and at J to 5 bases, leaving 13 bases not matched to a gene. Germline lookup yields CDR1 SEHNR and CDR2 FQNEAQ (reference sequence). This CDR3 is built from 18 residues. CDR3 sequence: CASSSLRGPGQGDNEQFF. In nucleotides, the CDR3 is TGTGCCAGCAGCTCGTTACGAGGGCCGGGACAGGGGGACAATGAGCAGTTCTTC. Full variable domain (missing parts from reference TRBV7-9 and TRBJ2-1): DTGVSQNPRHKITKRGQNVTFRCDPISEHNRLYWYRQTLGQGPEFLTYFQNEAQLEKSRLLSDRFSAERPKGSFSTLEIQRTEQGDSAMYLCASSSLRGPGQGDNEQFFGPGTRLTVL.

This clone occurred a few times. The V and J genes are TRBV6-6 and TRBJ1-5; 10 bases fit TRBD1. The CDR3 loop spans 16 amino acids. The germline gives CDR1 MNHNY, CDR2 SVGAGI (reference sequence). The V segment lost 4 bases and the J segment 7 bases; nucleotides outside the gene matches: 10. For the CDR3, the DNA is TGTGCCAGCAGTTCTAAGGACAGGGGGGCTAGGCAGCCCCAGCATTTT. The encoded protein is CASSSKDRGARQPQHF.

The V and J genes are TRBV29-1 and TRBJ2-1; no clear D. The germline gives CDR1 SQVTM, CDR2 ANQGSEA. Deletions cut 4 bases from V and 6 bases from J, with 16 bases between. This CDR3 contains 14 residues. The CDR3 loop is CSVALLLGFNEQFF. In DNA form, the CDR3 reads TGCAGCGTTGCTCTACTATTGGGTTTCAATGAGCAGTTCTTC.

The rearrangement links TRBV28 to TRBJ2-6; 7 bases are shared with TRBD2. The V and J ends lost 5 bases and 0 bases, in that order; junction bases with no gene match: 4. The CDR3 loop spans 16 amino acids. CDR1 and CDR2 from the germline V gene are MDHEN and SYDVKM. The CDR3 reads CASSAGEFSGANVLTF. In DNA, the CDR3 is TGTGCCAGCAGTGCGGGAGAATTCTCTGGGGCCAACGTCCTGACTTTC.

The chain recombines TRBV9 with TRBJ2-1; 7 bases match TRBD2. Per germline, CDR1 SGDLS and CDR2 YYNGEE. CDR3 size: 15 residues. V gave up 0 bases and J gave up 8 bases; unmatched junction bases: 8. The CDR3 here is CASSVDGGVLDEQFF. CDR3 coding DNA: TGTGCCAGCAGCGTAGATGGGGGGGTGCTCGATGAGCAGTTCTTC.

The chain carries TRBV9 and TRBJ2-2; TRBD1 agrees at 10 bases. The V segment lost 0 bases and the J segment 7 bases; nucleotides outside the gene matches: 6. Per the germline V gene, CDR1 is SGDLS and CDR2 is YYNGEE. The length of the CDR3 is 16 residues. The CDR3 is CASSVAWGQGNGELFF. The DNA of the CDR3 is TGTGCCAGCAGCGTAGCTTGGGGACAGGGGAACGGGGAGCTGTTTTTT.

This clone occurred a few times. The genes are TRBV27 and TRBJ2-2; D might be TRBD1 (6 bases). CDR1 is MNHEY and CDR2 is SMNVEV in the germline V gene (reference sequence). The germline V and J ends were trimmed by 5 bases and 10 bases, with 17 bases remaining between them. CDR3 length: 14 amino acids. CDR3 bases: TGTGCCAGCAGTCTGGACAGCCTCCGCCCGGAGCTGTTTTTT. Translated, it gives CASSLDSLRPELFF.

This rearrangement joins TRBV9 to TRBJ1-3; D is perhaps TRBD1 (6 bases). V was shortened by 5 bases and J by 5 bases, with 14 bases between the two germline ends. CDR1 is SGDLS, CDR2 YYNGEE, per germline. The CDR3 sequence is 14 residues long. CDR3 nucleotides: TGTGCCAGCAGATCGTCAGGGGCAAGAAACACCATATATTTT. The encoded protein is CASRSSGARNTIYF.

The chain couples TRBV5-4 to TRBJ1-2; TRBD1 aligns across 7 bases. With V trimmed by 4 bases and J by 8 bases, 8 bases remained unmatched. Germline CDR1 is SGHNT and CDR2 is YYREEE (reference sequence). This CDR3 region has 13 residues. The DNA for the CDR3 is TGTGCCAGCAGCCCACGACAGGGACGGGGCTACACCTTC. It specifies CASSPRQGRGYTF. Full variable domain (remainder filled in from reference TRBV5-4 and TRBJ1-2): ETGVTQSPTHLIKTRGQQVTLRCSSQSGHNTVSWYQQALGQGPQFIFQYYREEENGRGNFPPRFSGLQFPNYSSELNVNALELDDSALYLCASSPRQGRGYTFGSGTRLTVV.

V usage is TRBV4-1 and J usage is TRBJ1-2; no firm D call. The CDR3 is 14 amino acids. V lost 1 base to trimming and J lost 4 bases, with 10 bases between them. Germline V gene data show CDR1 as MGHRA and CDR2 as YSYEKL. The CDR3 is CASSQAGGFYGYTF. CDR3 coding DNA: TGCGCCAGCAGCCAAGCAGGCGGTTTCTATGGCTACACCTTC.

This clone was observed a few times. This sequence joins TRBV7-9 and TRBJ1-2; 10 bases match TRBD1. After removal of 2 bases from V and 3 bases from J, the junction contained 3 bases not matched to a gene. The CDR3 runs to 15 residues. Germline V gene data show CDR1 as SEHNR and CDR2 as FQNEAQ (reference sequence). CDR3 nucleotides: TGTGCCAGCAGCTTACCCGGGACAGGGGACTATGGCTACACCTTC. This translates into CASSLPGTGDYGYTF.